The present entry profiles one T cell receptor (beta chain) with its context. Its antigen is not identified. The germline gives CDR1 SGHTS, CDR2 YDEGEE. V was clipped by 3 bases and J by 3 bases; unmatched bases: 4. The CDR3 consists of 15 residues. Assay: immunoSEQ multiplex PCR; the TCRdb copy retains only in-frame clones and omits some. The data hold tens of thousands of clones, with 95% to 97% observed a single time. This record belongs to a study of cytomegalovirus exposure and HLA in healthy donors. Study outcomes and limitations: In vitro experiments confirmed that three CMV-associated chains were specific for CMV antigens.

The donors were members of the roughly 120-subject validation cohort (separate from the approximately 670-subject first cohort). This TCR came from a man in his late teens or twenties in good health and CMV-seronegative. Sequences were obtained from PBMCs. The chain carries TRBV5-8 and TRBJ2-2; 8 bases agree with TRBD1. The CDR3 nucleotides are TGTGCCAGCAGCTCCGGGACAGGCGACACCGGGGAGCTGTTTTTT. Translated: CASSSGTGDTGELFF.